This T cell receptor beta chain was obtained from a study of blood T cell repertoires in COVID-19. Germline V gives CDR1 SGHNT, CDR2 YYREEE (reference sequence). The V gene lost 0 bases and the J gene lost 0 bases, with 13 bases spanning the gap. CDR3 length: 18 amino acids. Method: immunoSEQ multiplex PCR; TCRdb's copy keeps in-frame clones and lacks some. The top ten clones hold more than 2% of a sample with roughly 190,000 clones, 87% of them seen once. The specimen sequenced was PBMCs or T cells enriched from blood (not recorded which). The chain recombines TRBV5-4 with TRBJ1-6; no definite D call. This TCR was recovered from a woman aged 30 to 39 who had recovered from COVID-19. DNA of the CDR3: TGTGCCAGCAGCTTGGCCACCCCCGTCTACTCCTATAATTCACCCCTCCACTTT. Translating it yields CASSLATPVYSYNSPLHF.